Below are 5 T cell receptor beta chains sequenced from a single sample in a study of blood T cell repertoires in COVID-19. Profiled with immunoSEQ multiplex PCR; TCRdb holds only in-frame clones, not every one. In the table there are about 260,000 clones, 88% of which are singletons. The specimen was peripheral blood. These TCRs come from a man in his sixties who had recovered from COVID-19.

The chain is built from TRBV5-4 and TRBJ2-1; 7 bases are shared with TRBD2. V shed 4 bases and J 8 bases; nucleotides not matched to a gene: 9. Per germline, CDR1 SGHNT and CDR2 YYREEE (reference sequence). This CDR3 is built from 14 residues. The CDR3 protein is CASSPRTGRDEQFF. The CDR3 bases are TGTGCCAGCAGCCCTCGGACGGGGAGGGATGAGCAGTTCTTC.

V is TRBV19 and J is TRBJ2-3; TRBD2 matches 8 bases. CDR1 and CDR2 (germline): LNHDA, SQIVND (reference sequence). V lost 7 bases and J lost 13; bases outside the gene matches: 10. This CDR3 spans 12 amino acids. CDR3 amino acids: CASTATGTRKYF. The CDR3 DNA follows: TGTGCCAGTACCGCTACGGGGACTAGAAAGTATTTT.

The rearrangement links TRBV11-3 to TRBJ1-1, with no clear D. The CDR3 has 20 amino acids. Germline V CDR1 and CDR2: SGHNT, YENEEA. V was trimmed by 5 bases and J by 5 bases, leaving 33 bases between them. CDR3 DNA sequence: TGTGCCAGCAGCCCTCATACTAAGACCCTTAATACTCTAAGTAGTACTGAAGCTTTCTTT. It yields the protein CASSPHTKTLNTLSSTEAFF. Looking up the rest from reference TRBV11-3 and TRBJ1-1 gives the full variable domain: EAGVVQSPRYKIIEKKQPVAFWCNPISGHNTLYWYLQNLGQGPELLIRYENEEAVDDSQLPKDRFSAERLKGVDSTLKIQPAELGDSAVYLCASSPHTKTLNTLSSTEAFFGQGTRLTVV.

The rearrangement links TRBV27 to TRBJ1-6; 9 nucleotides match TRBD1. The CDR3 extends over 14 amino acids. From germline, CDR1 is MNHEY and CDR2 SMNVEV (reference sequence). The J segment lost 4 bases and the V segment lost 6 bases, leaving 1 base of the junction unmatched. The CDR3 loop is CASRGQGYNSPLHF. The CDR3 DNA reads TGTGCCAGCAGGGGACAGGGTTATAATTCACCCCTCCACTTT.

The CDR3 DNA is TGTGCCAGCAGCCGAGACAGGAACACTGAAGCTTTCTTT. This gives the protein CASSRDRNTEAFF. The chain recombines TRBV5-4 with TRBJ1-1, with D possibly TRBD1 on 5 matching bases. V was cut by 4 bases and J by 1 base, with 8 bases left in between. The CDR3 runs to 13 residues. CDR1 is SGHNT and CDR2 is YYREEE in the germline V gene (reference sequence).